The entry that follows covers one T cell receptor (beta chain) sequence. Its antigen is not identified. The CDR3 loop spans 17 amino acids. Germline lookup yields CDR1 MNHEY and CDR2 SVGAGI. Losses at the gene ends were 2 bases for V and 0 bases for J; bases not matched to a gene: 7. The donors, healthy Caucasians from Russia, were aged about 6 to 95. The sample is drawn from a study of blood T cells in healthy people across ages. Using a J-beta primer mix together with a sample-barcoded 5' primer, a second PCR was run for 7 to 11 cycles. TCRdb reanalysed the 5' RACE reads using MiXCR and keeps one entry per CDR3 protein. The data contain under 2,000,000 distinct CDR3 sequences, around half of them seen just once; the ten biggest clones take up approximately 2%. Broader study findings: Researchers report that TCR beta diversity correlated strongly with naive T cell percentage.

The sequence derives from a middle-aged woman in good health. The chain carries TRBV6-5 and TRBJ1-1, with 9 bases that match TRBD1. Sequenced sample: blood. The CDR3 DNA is TGTGCCAGCAGTTACGACTCAGGGACAGGGTTGAACACTGAAGCTTTCTTT. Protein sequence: CASSYDSGTGLNTEAFF.